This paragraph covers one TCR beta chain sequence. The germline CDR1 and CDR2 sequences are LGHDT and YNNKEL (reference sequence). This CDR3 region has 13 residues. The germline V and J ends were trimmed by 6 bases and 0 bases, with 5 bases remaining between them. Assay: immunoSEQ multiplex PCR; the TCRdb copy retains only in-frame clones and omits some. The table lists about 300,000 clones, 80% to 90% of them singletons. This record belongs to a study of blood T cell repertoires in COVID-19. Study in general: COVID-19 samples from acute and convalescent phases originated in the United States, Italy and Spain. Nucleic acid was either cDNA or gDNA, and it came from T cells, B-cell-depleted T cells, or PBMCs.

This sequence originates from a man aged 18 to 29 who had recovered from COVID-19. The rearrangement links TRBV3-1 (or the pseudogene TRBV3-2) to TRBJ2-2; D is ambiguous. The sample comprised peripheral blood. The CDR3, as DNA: TGTGCCAGCAGGGAGCCGAACACCGGGGAGCTGTTTTTT. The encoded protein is CASREPNTGELFF.